The 16 T cell receptor beta chains presented below share a single source sample, sequenced in a study of graft-versus-host responses after intestinal transplantation. Profiled with immunoSEQ multiplex PCR; TCRdb holds only in-frame clones, not every one. The repertoire holds roughly 20,000 clones, with about half as singletons. The sample in question was alloreactive CD4+ T cells from a mixed lymphocyte reaction culture, obtained before intestinal transplant. The subset denotes: CFSE-low proliferating T cells sorted from roughly 6-day pre-transplant mixed lymphocyte reaction (GvH or HvG direction). These receptors were obtained from a human patient who received an intestinal transplant.

V gene TRBV5-5 combines with J gene TRBJ2-3; D is ambiguous. There are 13 residues in the CDR3. Germline CDR1 and CDR2: SGHKS and YYEKEE (reference sequence). Trimming pared 0 bases from V and 6 bases from J, leaving 8 bases between. The CDR3 reads CASSLVFADTQYF. The CDR3 region has the DNA TGTGCCAGCAGCTTGGTGTTCGCGGATACGCAGTATTTT.

This clone was seen a few times. An end of the junction does not agree with germline; a read error may underlie this. The CDR3 nucleotides read TGTGCCAGCAGCCCCTCCGGGTACTACAATGGGCAGTTCTTC. It is translated as CASSPSGYYNGQFF. The J gene is TRBJ2-1, the V gene TRBV7-9; D unclear. Germline CDR1 SEHNR, CDR2 FQNEAQ (reference sequence). This CDR3 comprises 14 residues.

In this sample, this clone is medium-sized. This chain joins TRBV2 and TRBJ1-2, with a possible D match to TRBD1 (6 bases). Looked up from germline, CDR1 is SNHLY and CDR2 is FYNNEI. V lost 5 bases to trimming and J lost 4 bases, with 14 bases between them. The CDR3 loop spans 14 amino acids. In DNA form, the CDR3 reads TGTGCCAGCAGTCGGGCAGGGGAGGGCTATGGCTACACCTTC. Translation: CASSRAGEGYGYTF.

This chain uses TRBV29-1 with TRBJ1-1; 7 bases agree with TRBD1. The germline CDR1 and CDR2 sequences are SQVTM and ANQGSEA. CDR3 length equals 13 residues. With 4 bases clipped from V and 4 bases from J, the junction kept 6 bases outside the gene matches. CDR3 amino acids: CSVVRQGGTEAFF. The CDR3 bases are TGCAGCGTTGTTAGGCAGGGGGGCACTGAAGCTTTCTTT.

The V call is TRBV5-4, the J call TRBJ2-7; possibly TRBD1 for D (6 bases). Germline values: CDR1 SGHNT, CDR2 YYREEE (reference sequence). The ends were cut back, 4 bases at V and 0 bases at J, with 14 bases in the middle. The CDR3 runs 15 residues. CDR3 DNA: TGTGCCAGCAGCATCGCCGGGACATCCTCCTACGAGCAGTACTTC. Translating gives CASSIAGTSSYEQYF.

The chain recombines TRBV5-1 with TRBJ2-1; D is uncertain. Per the germline V gene, CDR1 is SGHRS and CDR2 is YFSETQ. Trimming cost V 0 bases and J 5 bases, with 6 bases left between them. The length of the CDR3 is 13 residues. CDR3 protein: CASSLDSNNEQFF. Here the CDR3 DNA reads TGCGCCAGCAGCTTGGACAGTAACAATGAGCAGTTCTTC.

The chain links TRBV5-1 to TRBJ1-1; 8 bases agree with TRBD1. Trimming took 4 bases from V and 3 from J; bases not matched to a gene: 5. This CDR3 has 14 amino acids. Germline CDR1 and CDR2: SGHRS and YFSETQ. CDR3 coding DNA: TGCGCCAGCAGCATCGGACAGGGCTACACTGAAGCTTTCTTT. This gives the protein CASSIGQGYTEAFF.

This clone was detected only a few times. J is TRBJ1-5 and V is TRBV2; D may be TRBD1 (5 bases). V was clipped by 6 bases and J by 4 bases, with 7 bases between them. The CDR3 has 12 amino acids. Per the germline V gene, CDR1 is SNHLY and CDR2 is FYNNEI. CDR3 DNA: TGTGCCAGCAGGAAGGGGAATCAGCCCCAGCATTTT. Residues: CASRKGNQPQHF.

This rearrangement joins TRBV9 to TRBJ2-7; TRBD2 aligns across 14 bases. In germline, CDR1 is SGDLS, CDR2 YYNGEE. Unmatched junction bases numbered 6, after V lost 0 bases and J lost 7 bases. The CDR3 has 16 amino acids. CDR3 amino acids: CASSVVGLAGAGEQYF. Written as DNA, the CDR3 is TGTGCCAGCAGCGTAGTGGGACTAGCGGGGGCGGGTGAGCAGTACTTC.

This clone was found a few times. This sequence joins TRBV5-1 and TRBJ2-3; D remains ambiguous. V shed 6 bases and J shed 1 base, with 12 bases lying between them. In germline, CDR1 is SGHRS, CDR2 YFSETQ. The CDR3 covers 14 residues. The chain's CDR3 is CASNPAAGTDTQYF. CDR3 nucleotides: TGCGCCAGCAATCCCGCGGCGGGCACAGATACGCAGTATTTT.

The chain recombines TRBV6-5 with TRBJ2-7; 7 bases align to TRBD1. Germline loops: CDR1 MNHEY, CDR2 SVGAGI. Unmatched junction bases numbered 10, after V lost 2 bases and J lost 6 bases. This CDR3 is 15 amino acids long. The CDR3 nucleotides are TGTGCCAGCAGTTACGGTCCAGGGGGTACAAGCGAGCAGTACTTC. Its protein product is CASSYGPGGTSEQYF.

The V call is TRBV4-1, the J call TRBJ1-1, with 7 bases fitting TRBD1. The CDR3 runs to 16 residues. Per germline, CDR1 MGHRA and CDR2 YSYEKL. V shed 4 bases and J 4 bases; nucleotides not matched to a gene: 12. The CDR3 nucleotides read TGCGCCAGCAGCCCCCTGTCGGGGACAGTGGGCACTGAAGCTTTCTTT. It translates to CASSPLSGTVGTEAFF.

The chain is built from TRBV10-3 and TRBJ2-3; D gene uncertain. This CDR3 has 15 residues. CDR1 and CDR2 (germline): ENHRY, SYGVKD. Trimming stripped 10 bases from V and 2 bases from J, with 19 bases between. The CDR3 DNA reads as TGTGCCACTTCTGTTGGCCCTGGGCACACAGATACGCAGTATTTT. This translates into CATSVGPGHTDTQYF.

This chain joins TRBV5-1 and TRBJ2-1; 10 nucleotides align to TRBD2. The CDR3 extends over 16 amino acids. J was trimmed by 2 bases and V by 4 bases; bases with no gene match: 6. Germline values: CDR1 SGHRS, CDR2 YFSETQ. The CDR3 loop reads CASSDSGGAAYNEQFF. Here the CDR3 DNA reads TGCGCCAGCAGCGACAGCGGGGGGGCTGCCTACAATGAGCAGTTCTTC. Full variable domain (missing parts from reference TRBV5-1 and TRBJ2-1): KAGVTQTPRYLIKTRGQQVTLSCSPISGHRSVSWYQQTPGQGLQFLFEYFSETQRNKGNFPGRFSGRQFSNSRSEMNVSTLELGDSALYLCASSDSGGAAYNEQFFGPGTRLTVL.

The genes are TRBV4-1 and TRBJ2-5; TRBD1 aligns across 10 bases. The V gene's germline CDR1 is MGHRA and CDR2 YSYEKL. The CDR3 extends over 17 amino acids. J gave up 2 bases and V 3 bases, and 9 bases lay outside the gene matches. In DNA, the CDR3 is TGCGCCAGCAGCCACATAACCGGGACAGGGGTACAAGAGACCCAGTACTTC. Amino acid sequence: CASSHITGTGVQETQYF.

This clone was observed a few times. The V gene is TRBV6-1, the J gene TRBJ1-4, with D tentatively TRBD1 (6 bases). The CDR3 is made up of 12 amino acids. The germline V gene has CDR1 MNHNS and CDR2 SASEGT. The germline V and J ends were trimmed by 6 bases and 7 bases, with 9 bases remaining between them. CDR3 nucleotide sequence: TGTGCCAGCAGGACAGGTTTTGAAAAACTGTTTTTT. This codes for CASRTGFEKLFF.